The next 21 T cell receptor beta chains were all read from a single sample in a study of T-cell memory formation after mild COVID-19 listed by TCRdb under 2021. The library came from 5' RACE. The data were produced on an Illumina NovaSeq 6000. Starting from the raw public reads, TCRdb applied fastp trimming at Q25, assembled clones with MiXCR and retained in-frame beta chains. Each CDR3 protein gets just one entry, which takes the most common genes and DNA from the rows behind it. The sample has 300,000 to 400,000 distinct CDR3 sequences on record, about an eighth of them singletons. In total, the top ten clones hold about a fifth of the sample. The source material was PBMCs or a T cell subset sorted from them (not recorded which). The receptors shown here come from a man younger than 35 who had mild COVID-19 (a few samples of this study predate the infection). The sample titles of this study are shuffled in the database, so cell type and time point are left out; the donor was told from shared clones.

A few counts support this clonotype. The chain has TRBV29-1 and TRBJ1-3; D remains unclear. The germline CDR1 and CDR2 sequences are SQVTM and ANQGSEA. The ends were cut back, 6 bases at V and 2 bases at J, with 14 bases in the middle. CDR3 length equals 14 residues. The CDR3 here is CSVSGYPAGNTIYF. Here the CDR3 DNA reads TGCAGCGTCTCCGGCTACCCCGCTGGAAACACCATATATTTT. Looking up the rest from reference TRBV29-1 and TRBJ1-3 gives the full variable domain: SAVISQKPSRDICQRGTSLTIQCQVDSQVTMMFWYRQQPGQSLTLIATANQGSEATYESGFVIDKFPISRPNLTFSTLTVSNMSPEDSSIYLCSVSGYPAGNTIYFGEGSWLTVV.

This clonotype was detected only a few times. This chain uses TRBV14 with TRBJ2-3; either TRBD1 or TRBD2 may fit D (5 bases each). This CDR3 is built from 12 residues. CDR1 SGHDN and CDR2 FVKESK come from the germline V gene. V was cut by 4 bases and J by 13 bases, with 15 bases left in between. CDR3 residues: CASSPPGRQEYF. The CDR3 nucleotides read TGTGCCAGCAGCCCACCGGGACGCCAGGAGTATTTT. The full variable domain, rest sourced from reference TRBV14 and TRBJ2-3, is EAGVTQFPSHSVIEKGQTVTLRCDPISGHDNLYWYRRVMGKEIKFLLHFVKESKQDESGMPNNRFLAERTGGTYSTLKVQPAELEDSGVYFCASSPPGRQEYFGPGTRLTVL.

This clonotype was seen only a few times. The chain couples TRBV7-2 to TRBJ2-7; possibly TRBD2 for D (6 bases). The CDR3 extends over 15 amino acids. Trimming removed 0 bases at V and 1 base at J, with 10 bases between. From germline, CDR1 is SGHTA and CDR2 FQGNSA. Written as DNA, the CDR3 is TGTGCCAGCAGCTTAGCGCGCGGGGTATCCTACGAGCAGTACGTC. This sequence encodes CASSLARGVSYEQYV.

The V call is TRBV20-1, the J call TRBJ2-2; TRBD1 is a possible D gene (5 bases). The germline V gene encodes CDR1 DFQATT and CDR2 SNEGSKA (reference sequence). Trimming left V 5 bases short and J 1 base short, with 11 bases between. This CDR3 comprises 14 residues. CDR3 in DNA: TGCAGTGCTCCTGACAGCTGGAACACCGGGGAGCTGTTTTTT. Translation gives CSAPDSWNTGELFF.

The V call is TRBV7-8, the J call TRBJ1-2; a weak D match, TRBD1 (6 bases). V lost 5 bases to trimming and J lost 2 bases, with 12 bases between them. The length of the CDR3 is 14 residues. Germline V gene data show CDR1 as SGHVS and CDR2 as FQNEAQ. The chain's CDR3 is CASSPRRGNYGYTF. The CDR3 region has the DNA TGTGCCAGCAGCCCCAGGAGGGGGAACTATGGCTACACCTTC.

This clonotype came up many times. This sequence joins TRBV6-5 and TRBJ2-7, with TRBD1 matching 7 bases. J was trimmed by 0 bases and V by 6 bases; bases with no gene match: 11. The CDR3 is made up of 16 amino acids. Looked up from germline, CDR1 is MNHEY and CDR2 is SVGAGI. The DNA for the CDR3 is TGTGCCAGCAGCCCTAGACAGGGAGTAAGCTCCTACGAGCAGTACTTC. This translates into CASSPRQGVSSYEQYF.

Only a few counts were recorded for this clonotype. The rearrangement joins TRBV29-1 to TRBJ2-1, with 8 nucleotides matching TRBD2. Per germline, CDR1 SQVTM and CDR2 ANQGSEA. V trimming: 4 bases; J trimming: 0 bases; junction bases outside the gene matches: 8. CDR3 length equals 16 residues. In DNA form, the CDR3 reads TGCAGCGTTGGGGGACTAGGTCAGAGCTCCTACAATGAGCAGTTCTTC. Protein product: CSVGGLGQSSYNEQFF.

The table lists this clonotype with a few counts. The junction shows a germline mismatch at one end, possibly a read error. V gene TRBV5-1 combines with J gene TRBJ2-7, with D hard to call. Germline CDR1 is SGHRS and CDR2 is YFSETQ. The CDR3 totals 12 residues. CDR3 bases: TGCGCCAGCAGATTGGACCCCTACGAGCAGTACTTC. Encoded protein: CASRLDPYEQYF.

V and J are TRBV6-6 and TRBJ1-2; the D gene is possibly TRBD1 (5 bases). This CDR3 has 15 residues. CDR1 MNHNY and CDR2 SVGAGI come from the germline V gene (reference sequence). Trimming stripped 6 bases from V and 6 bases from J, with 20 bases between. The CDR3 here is CASSLRPGHTDGYTF. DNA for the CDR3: TGTGCCAGCAGCCTCCGGCCGGGGCACACTGATGGCTACACCTTC.

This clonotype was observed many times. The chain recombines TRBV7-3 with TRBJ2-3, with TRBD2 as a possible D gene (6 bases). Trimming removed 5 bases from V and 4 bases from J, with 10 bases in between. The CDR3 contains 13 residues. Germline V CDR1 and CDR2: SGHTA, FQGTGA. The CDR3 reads CASSGRLADTQYF. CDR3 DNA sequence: TGTGCCAGCAGCGGTCGACTAGCAGATACGCAGTATTTT.

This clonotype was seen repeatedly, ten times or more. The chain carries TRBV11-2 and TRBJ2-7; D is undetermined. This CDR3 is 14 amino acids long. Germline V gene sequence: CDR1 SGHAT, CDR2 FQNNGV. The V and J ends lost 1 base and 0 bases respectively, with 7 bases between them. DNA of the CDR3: TGTGCCAGCAGCTTAGCTGCTAACTCCTACGAGCAGTACGTC. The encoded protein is CASSLAANSYEQYV.

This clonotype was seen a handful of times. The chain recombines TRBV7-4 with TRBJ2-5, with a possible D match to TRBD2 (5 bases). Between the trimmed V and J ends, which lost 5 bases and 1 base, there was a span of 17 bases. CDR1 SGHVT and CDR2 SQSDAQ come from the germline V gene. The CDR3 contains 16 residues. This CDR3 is CASSADYTDAQETQYF. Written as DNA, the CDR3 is TGTGCCAGCAGCGCCGACTACACAGACGCCCAAGAGACCCAGTACTTC.

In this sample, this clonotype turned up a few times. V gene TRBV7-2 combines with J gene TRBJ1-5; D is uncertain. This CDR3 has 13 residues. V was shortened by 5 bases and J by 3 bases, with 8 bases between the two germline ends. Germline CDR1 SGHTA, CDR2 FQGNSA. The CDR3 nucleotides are TGTGCCAGCAGCCTCCTTCCCAATCAGCCCCAGCATTTT. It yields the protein CASSLLPNQPQHF. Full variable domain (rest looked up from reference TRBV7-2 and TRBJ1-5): GAGVSQSPSNKVTEKGKDVELRCDPISGHTALYWYRQSLGQGLEFLIYFQGNSAPDKSGLPSDRFSAERTGGSVSTLTIQRTQQEDSAVYLCASSLLPNQPQHFGDGTRLSIL.

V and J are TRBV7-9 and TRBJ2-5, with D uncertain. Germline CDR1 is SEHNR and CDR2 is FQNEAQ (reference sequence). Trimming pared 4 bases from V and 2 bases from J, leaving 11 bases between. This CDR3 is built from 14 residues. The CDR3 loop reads CASSSEKRQETQYF. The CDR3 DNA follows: TGTGCCAGCAGCTCCGAAAAGAGGCAAGAGACCCAGTACTTC.

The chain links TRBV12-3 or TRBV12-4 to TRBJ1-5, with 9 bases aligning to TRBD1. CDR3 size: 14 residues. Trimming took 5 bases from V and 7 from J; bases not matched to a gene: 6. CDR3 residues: CASSPGTGRQPQHF. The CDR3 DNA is TGTGCCAGCAGTCCCGGGACAGGGAGACAGCCCCAGCATTTT.

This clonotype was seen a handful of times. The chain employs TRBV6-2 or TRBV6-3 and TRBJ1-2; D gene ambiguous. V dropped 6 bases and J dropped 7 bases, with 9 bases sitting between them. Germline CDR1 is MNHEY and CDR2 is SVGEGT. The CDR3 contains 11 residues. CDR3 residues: CASSRESGYTF. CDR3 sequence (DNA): TGTGCCAGCAGCCGAGAATCTGGCTACACCTTC.

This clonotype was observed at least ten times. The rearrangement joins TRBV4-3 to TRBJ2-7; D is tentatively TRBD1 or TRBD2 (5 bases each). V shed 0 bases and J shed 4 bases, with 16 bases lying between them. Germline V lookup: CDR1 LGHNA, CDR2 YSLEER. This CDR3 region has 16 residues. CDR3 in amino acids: CASSQECPGRSYEQYV. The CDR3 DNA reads TGCGCCAGCAGCCAAGAGTGTCCGGGGCGCTCGTACGAGCAGTACGTC.

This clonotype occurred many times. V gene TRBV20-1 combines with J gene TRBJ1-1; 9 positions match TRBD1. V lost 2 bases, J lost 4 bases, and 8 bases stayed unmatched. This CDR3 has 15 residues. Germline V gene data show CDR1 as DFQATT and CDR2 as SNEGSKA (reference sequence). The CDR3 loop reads CSARNGDREVTEAFF. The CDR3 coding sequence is TGCAGTGCTAGAAATGGGGACAGGGAGGTCACTGAAGCTTTCTTT.

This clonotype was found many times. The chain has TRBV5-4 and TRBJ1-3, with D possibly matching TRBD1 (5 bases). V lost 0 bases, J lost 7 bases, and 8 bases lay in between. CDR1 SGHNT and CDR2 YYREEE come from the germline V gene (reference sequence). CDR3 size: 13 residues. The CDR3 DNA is TGTGCCAGCAGCTTGGCCCAGGGCAACACCATATATTTT. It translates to CASSLAQGNTIYF.

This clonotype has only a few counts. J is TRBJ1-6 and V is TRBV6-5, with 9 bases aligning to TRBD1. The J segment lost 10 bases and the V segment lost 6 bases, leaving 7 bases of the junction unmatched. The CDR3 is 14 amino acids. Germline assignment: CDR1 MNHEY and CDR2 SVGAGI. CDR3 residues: CASRERQGVSPLHF. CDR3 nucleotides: TGTGCCAGCAGAGAAAGACAGGGGGTATCACCCCTCCACTTT.

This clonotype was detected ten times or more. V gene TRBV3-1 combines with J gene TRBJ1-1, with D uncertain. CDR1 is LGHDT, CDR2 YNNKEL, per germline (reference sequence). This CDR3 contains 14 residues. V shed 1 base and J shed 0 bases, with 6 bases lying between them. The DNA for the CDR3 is TGTGCCAGCAGCCAAGGGCGACTGAACACTGAAGCTTTCTTT. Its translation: CASSQGRLNTEAFF.